This T cell receptor (beta chain) was identified during a study of blood T cell repertoires in COVID-19. In the study overall: The samples span acute and convalescent COVID-19 from the United States, Italy and Spain. The analysed material was cDNA or gDNA that came from T cells, B-cell-depleted T cells, or PBMCs.

The germline V and J ends were trimmed by 3 bases and 2 bases, with 5 bases remaining between them. Germline loops: CDR1 SGHAT, CDR2 FQNNGV. This CDR3 is 13 amino acids long. Profiled with immunoSEQ multiplex PCR; TCRdb holds only in-frame clones, not every one. The sample carries 310,000 or so clones, approximately 93% recorded once. In the case of this clone: Other DNA sequences in the same sample also yield this CDR3.

The rearrangement uses TRBV11-2 and TRBJ1-5; D unresolved. The sample consisted of peripheral blood. This receptor was identified in a young woman with COVID-19, enrolled during active disease. The DNA for the CDR3 is TGTGCCAGCAGCTTCGGAGGCAATCAGCCCCAGCATTTT. It translates to CASSFGGNQPQHF.